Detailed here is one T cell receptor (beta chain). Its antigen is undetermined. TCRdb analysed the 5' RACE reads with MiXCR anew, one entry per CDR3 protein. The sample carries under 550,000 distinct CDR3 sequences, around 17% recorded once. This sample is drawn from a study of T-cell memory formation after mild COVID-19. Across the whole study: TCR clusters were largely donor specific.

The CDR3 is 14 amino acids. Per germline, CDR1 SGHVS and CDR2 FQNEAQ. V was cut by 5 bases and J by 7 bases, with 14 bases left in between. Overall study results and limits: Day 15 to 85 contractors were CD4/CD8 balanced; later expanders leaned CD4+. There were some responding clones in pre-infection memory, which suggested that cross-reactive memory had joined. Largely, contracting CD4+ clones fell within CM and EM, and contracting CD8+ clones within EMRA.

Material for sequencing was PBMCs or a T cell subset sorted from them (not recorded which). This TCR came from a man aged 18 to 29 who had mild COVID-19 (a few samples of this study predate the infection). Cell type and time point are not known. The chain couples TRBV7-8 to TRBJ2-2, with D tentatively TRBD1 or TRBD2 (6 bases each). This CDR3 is CASSTEGGFGELFF. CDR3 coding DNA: TGTGCCAGCAGCACAGAGGGGGGCTTCGGGGAGCTGTTTTTT.